What follows is one T cell receptor beta chain and its context. Its antigen is still unknown. 60 Vbeta and 13 Jbeta primers were used in PCR. The data were produced by immunoSEQ multiplex PCR, yet TCRdb's version contains in-frame clones alone and is incomplete. This table has 120,000 to 150,000 clones, roughly four fifths appearing once. Every donor was a healthy person donating bone marrow. The sample comes from a study of cytomegalovirus exposure and HLA in healthy donors. Study-level findings and limits: Researchers reported from a later analysis that most CMV-associated TCR beta chains appeared HLA-restricted. A likely sequencing artifact accounted for one observed cluster of highly shared sequence variants. In an earlier analysis, most TCR beta V segments were productive about 87% or about 30% of the time.

Germline V CDR1 and CDR2: SEHNR, FQNEAQ (reference sequence). The V gene end was trimmed by 5 bases and the J gene end by 4 bases; junction bases not matched to a gene: 6. The CDR3 is made up of 16 amino acids. The sample was PBMCs. The TCR comes from a man aged 35 to 55 in good health and CMV-seropositive. The genes are TRBV7-9 and TRBJ2-1; 12 bases are a match to TRBD1. The CDR3 DNA reads TGTGCCAGCAGCCCCCGGGACAGGGGGCTATACAATGAGCAGTTCTTC. Protein: CASSPRDRGLYNEQFF.